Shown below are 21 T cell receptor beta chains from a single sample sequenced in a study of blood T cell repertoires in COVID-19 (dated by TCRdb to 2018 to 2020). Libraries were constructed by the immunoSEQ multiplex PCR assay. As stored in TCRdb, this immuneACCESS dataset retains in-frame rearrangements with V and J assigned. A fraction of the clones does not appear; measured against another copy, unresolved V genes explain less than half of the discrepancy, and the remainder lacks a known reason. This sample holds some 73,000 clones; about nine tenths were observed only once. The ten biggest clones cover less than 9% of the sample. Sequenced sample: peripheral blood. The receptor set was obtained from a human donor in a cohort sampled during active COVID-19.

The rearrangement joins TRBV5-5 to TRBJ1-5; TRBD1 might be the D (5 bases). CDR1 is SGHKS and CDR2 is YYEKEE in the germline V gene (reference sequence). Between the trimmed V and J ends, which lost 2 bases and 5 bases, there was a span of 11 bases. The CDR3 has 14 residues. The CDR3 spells CASSLGRVDQPQHF. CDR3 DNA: TGTGCCAGCAGCTTAGGCAGGGTCGATCAGCCCCAGCATTTT.

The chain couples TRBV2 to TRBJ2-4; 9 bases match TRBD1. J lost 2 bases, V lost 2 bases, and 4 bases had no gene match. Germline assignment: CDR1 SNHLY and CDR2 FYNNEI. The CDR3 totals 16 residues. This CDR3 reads CASSERTGVTKNIQYF. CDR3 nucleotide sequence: TGTGCCAGCAGTGAAAGGACAGGGGTAACCAAAAACATTCAGTACTTC.

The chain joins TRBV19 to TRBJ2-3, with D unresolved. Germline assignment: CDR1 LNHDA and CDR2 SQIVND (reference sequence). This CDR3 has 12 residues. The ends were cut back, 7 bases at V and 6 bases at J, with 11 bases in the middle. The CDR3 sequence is CASTRGSDTQYF. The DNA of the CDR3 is TGTGCCAGTACCCGAGGTTCTGATACGCAGTATTTT.

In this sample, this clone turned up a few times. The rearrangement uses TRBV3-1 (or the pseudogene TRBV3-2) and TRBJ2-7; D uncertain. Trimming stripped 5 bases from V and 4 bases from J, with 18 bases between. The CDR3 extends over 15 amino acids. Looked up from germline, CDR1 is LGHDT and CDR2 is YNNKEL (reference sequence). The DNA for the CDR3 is TGTGCCAGCAGCACGATAAGTGACTCGAGTTACGAGCAGTACTTC. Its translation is CASSTISDSSYEQYF.

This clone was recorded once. CDR3 coding DNA: TGTGCCAGCAGTTTAAGTTGGGACAGCCATGATCAGCCCCAGCATTTT. It yields the protein CASSLSWDSHDQPQHF. This sequence joins TRBV28 and TRBJ1-5; TRBD1 aligns across 7 bases. The V segment lost 2 bases and the J segment 5 bases; nucleotides outside the gene matches: 9. There are 16 residues in the CDR3. Germline lookup yields CDR1 MDHEN and CDR2 SYDVKM.

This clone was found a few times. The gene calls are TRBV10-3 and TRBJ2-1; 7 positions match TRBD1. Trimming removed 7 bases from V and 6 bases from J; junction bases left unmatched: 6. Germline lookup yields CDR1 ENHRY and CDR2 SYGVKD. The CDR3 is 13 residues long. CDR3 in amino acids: CAITQGVSNEQFF. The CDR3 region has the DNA TGTGCCATCACCCAGGGGGTGAGCAATGAGCAGTTCTTC.

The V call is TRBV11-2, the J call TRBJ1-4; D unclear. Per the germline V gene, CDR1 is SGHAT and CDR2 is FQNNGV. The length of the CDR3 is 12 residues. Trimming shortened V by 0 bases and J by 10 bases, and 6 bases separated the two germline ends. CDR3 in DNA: TGTGCCAGCAGCTTAGATCGGGGAAAACTGTTTTTT. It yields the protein CASSLDRGKLFF.

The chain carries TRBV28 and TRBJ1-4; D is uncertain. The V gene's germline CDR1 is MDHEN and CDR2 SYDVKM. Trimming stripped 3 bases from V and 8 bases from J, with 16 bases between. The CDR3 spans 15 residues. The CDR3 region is CASSFIGTAGEKLFF. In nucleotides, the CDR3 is TGTGCCAGCAGTTTTATCGGCACCGCCGGGGAAAAACTGTTTTTT.

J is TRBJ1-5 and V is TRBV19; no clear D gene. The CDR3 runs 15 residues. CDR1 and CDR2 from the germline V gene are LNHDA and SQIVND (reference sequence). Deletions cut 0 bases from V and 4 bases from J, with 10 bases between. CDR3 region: CASSIDLPGNQPQHF. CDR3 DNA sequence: TGTGCCAGTAGTATAGATCTTCCAGGTAATCAGCCCCAGCATTTT. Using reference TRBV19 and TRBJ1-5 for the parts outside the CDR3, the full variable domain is DGGITQSPKYLFRKEGQNVTLSCEQNLNHDAMYWYRQDPGQGLRLIYYSQIVNDFQKGDIAEGYSVSREKKESFPLTVTSAQKNPTAFYLCASSIDLPGNQPQHFGDGTRLSIL.

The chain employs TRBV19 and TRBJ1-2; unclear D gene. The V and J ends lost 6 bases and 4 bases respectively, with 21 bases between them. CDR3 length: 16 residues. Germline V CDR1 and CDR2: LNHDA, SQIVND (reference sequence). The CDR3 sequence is CASSPNPLSTFYGYTF. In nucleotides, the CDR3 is TGTGCCAGTAGCCCAAATCCTCTATCTACCTTCTATGGCTACACCTTC.

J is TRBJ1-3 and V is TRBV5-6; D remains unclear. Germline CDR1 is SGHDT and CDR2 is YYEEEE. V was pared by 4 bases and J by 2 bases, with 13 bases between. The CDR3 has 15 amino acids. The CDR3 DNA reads TGTGCCAGCAGCCGGGTGGAGGGCCCTGGAAACACCATATATTTT. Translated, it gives CASSRVEGPGNTIYF.

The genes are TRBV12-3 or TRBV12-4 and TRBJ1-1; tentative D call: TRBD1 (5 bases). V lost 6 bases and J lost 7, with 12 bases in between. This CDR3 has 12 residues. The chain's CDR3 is CASSDDSREAFF. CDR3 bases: TGTGCCAGCAGCGATGACAGCCGTGAAGCTTTCTTT.

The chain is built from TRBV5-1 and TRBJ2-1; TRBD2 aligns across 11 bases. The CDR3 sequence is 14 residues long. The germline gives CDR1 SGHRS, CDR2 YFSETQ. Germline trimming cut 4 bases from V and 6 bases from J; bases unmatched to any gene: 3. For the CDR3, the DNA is TGCGCCAGCAGCGCCGGGACTAGCGGCAATGAGCAGTTCTTC. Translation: CASSAGTSGNEQFF.

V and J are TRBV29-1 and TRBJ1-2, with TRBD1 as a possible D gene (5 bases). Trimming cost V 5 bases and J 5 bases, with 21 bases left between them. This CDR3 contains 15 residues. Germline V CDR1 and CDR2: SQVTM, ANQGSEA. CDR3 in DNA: TGCAGCGTTCCCAGGGAGGGATCCCCAGTATATGGCTACACCTTC. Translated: CSVPREGSPVYGYTF.

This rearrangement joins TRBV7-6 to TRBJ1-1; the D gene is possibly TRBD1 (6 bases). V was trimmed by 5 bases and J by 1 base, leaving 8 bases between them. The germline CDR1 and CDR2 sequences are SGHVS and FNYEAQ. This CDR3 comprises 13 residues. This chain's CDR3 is CASSLQGNTEAFF. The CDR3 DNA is TGTGCCAGCAGCCTACAGGGGAACACTGAAGCTTTCTTT.

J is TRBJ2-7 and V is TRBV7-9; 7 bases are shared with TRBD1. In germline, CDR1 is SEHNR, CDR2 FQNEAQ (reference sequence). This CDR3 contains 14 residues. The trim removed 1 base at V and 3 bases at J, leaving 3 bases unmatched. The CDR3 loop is CASSLGPGGYEQYF. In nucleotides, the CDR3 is TGTGCCAGCAGCTTAGGGCCAGGGGGCTACGAGCAGTACTTC.

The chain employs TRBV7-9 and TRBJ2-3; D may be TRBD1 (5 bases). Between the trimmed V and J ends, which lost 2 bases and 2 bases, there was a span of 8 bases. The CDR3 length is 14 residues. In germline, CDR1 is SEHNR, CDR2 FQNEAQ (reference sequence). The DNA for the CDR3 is TGTGCCAGCAGCTTAAGGGGTTACACAGATACGCAGTATTTT. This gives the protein CASSLRGYTDTQYF.

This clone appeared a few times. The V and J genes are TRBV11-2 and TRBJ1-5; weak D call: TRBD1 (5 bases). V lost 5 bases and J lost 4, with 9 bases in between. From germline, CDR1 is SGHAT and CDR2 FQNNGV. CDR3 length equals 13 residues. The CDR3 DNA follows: TGTGCCAGCAGCCCGGGACTTAATCAGCCCCAGCATTTT. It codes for CASSPGLNQPQHF.

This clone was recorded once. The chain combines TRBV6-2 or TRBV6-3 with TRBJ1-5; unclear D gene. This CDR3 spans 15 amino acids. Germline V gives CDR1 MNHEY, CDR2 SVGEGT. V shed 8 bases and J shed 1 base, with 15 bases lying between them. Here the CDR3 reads CASGPRSSSNQPQHF. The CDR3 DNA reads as TGTGCCAGCGGCCCGCGTAGCTCGAGCAATCAGCCCCAGCATTTT.

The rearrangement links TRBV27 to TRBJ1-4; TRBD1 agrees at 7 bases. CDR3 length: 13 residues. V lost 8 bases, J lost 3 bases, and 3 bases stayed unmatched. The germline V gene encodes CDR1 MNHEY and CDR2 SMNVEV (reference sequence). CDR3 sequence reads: CASRGQSNEKLFF. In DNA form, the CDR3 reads TGTGCCAGCCGGGGACAGTCTAATGAAAAACTGTTTTTT.

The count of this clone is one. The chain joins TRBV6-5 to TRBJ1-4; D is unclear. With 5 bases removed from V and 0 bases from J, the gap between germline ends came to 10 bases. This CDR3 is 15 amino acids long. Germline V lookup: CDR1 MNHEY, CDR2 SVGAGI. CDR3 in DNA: TGTGCCAGCAGTCCAGACACAGCAACTAATGAAAAACTGTTTTTT. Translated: CASSPDTATNEKLFF.